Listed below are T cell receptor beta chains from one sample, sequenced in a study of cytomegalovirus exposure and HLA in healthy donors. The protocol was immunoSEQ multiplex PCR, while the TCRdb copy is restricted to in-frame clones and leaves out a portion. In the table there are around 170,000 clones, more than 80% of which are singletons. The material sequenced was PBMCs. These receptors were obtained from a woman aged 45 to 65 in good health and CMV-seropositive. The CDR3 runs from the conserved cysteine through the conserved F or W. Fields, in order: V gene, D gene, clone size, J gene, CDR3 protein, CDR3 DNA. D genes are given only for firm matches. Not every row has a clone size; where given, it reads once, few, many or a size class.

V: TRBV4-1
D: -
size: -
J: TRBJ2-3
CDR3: CASSQGSGITDTQYF
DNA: TGCGCCAGCAGCCAAGGATCGGGGATAACAGATACGCAGTATTTT

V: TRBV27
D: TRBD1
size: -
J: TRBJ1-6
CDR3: CASRLLGTGVNSPLHF
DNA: TGTGCCAGCAGACTCTTGGGGACAGGGGTTAATTCACCCCTCCACTTT

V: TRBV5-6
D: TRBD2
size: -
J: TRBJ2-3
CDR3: CASSLHSGGAVNTQYF
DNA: TGTGCCAGCAGCTTACACAGCGGGGGGGCCGTGAATACGCAGTATTTT

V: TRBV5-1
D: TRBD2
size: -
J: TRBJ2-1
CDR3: CASSLATGGYNEQFF
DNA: TGCGCCAGCAGCTTGGCCACGGGGGGGTACAATGAGCAGTTCTTC

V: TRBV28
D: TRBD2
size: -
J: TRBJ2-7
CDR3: CASTPAGGKDEQYF
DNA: TGTGCCAGCACCCCAGCGGGGGGGAAGGACGAGCAGTACTTC

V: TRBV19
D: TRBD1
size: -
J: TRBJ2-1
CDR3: CATLPWADPGGEQFF
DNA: TGTGCCACCCTACCTTGGGCCGACCCAGGGGGTGAGCAGTTCTTC

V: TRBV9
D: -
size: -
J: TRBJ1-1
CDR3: CASSVDRGNTEAFF
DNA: TGTGCCAGCAGCGTAGATAGGGGGAACACTGAAGCTTTCTTT

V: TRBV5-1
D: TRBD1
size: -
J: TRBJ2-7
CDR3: CASSVGTGTYEQYF
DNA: TGCGCCAGCAGCGTAGGGACAGGGACCTACGAGCAGTACTTC

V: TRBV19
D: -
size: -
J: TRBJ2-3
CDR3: CASSIMAGETDTQYF
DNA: TGTGCCAGTAGTATCATGGCAGGGGAAACAGATACGCAGTATTTT

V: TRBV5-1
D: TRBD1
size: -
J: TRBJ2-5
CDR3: CASSPYVRDRGRGETQYF
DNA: TGCGCCAGCAGCCCGTATGTCCGGGACAGGGGGCGGGGGGAGACCCAGTACTTC

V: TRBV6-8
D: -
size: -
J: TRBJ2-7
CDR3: CASVGEQYF
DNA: TGTGCCAGCGTCGGCGAGCAGTACTTC

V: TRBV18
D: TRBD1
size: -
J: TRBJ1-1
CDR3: CASSPGTESNTEAFF
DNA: TGTGCCAGCTCACCAGGGACAGAATCGAACACTGAAGCTTTCTTT

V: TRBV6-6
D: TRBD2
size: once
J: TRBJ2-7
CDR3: CASSFGGTSGLEQYF
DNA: TGTGCCAGCAGTTTTGGGGGGACTAGCGGGCTCGAGCAGTACTTC

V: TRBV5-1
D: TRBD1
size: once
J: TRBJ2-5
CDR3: CASSRGQGAWVRYQETQYF
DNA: TGCGCCAGCAGCCGCGGACAGGGGGCCTGGGTTCGGTACCAAGAGACCCAGTACTTC